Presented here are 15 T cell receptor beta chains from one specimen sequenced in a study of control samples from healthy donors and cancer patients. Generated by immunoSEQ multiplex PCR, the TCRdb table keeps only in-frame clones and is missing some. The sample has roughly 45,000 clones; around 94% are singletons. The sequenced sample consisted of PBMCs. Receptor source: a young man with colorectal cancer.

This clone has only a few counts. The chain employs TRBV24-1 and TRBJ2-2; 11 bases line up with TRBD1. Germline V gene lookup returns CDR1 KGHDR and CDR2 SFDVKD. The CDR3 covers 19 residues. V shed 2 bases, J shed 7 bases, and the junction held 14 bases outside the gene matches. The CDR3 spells CATSDSGYGQGASGGELFF. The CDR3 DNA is TGTGCCACCAGTGATTCGGGATATGGACAGGGGGCATCAGGCGGGGAGCTGTTTTTT.

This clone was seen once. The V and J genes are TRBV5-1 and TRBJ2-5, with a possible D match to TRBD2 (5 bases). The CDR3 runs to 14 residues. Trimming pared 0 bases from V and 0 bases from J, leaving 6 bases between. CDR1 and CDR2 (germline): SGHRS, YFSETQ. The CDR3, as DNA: TGCGCCAGCAGCTTGGGAGGGTACCAAGAGACCCAGTACTTC. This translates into CASSLGGYQETQYF.

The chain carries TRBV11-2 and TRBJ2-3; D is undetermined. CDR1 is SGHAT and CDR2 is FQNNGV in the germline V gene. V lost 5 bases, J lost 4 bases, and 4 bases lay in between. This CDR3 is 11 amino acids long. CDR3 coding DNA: TGTGCCAGCAGCCAGGCAGATACGCAGTATTTT. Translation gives CASSQADTQYF. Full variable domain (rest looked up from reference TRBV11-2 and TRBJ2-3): EAGVAQSPRYKIIEKRQSVAFWCNPISGHATLYWYQQILGQGPKLLIQFQNNGVVDDSQLPKDRFSAERLKGVDSTLKIQPAKLEDSAVYLCASSQADTQYFGPGTRLTVL.

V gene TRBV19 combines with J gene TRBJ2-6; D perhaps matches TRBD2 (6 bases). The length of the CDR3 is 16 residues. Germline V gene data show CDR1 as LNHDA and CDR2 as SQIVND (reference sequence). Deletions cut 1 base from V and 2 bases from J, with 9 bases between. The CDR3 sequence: CASSIGDWAGANVLTF. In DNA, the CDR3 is TGTGCCAGTAGTATAGGGGACTGGGCTGGGGCCAACGTCCTGACTTTC. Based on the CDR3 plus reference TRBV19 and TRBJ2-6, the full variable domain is DGGITQSPKYLFRKEGQNVTLSCEQNLNHDAMYWYRQDPGQGLRLIYYSQIVNDFQKGDIAEGYSVSREKKESFPLTVTSAQKNPTAFYLCASSIGDWAGANVLTFGAGSRLTVL.

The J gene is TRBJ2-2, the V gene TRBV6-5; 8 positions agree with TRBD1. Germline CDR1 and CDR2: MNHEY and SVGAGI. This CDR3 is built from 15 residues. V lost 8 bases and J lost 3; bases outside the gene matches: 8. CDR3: CASSRNRGDTGELFF. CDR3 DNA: TGTGCCAGCTCTCGCAACAGGGGGGACACCGGGGAGCTGTTTTTT.

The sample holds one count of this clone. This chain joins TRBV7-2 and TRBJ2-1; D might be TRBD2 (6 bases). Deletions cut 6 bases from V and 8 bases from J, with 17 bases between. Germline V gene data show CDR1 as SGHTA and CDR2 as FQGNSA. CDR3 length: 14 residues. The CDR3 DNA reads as TGTGCCAGCAGGAAGGCAGGGAGGAGGTATGAGCAGTTCTTC. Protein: CASRKAGRRYEQFF.

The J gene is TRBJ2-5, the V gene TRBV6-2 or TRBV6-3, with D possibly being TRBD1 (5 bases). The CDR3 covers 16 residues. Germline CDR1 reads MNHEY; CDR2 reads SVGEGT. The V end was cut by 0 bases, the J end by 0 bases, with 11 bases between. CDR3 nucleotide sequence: TGTGCCAGCAGTTACTCAAGGACAACGAACCAAGAGACCCAGTACTTC. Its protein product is CASSYSRTTNQETQYF.

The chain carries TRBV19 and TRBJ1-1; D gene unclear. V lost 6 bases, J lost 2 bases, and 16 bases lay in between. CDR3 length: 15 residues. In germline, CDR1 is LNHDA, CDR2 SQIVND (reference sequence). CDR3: CASRREVGKNTEAFF. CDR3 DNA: TGTGCCAGTAGGCGAGAAGTGGGAAAAAACACTGAAGCTTTCTTT.

The chain's CDR3 is CASSLGQGDTGELFF. For the CDR3, the DNA is TGTGCCAGCAGCTTGGGGCAGGGAGACACCGGGGAGCTGTTTTTT. The chain links TRBV5-8 to TRBJ2-2; D tentatively fits TRBD1 or TRBD2 (5 bases each). Trimming cost V 0 bases and J 3 bases, with 9 bases left between them. CDR1 is SGHTS and CDR2 is YDEGEE in the germline V gene. The CDR3 spans 15 residues.

The CDR3: CASRGQGWDQETQYF. The CDR3 DNA reads TGTGCCAGCAGGGGACAGGGGTGGGACCAAGAGACCCAGTACTTC. The chain joins TRBV7-9 to TRBJ2-5; 10 bases agree with TRBD1. Looked up from germline, CDR1 is SEHNR and CDR2 is FQNEAQ (reference sequence). J gave up 0 bases and V 6 bases, and 4 bases lay outside the gene matches. The CDR3 spans 15 residues.

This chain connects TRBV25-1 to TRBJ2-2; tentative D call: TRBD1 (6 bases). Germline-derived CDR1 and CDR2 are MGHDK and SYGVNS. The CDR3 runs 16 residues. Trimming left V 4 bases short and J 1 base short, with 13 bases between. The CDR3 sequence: CASSVTQQGNTGELFF. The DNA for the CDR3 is TGTGCCAGCAGTGTTACTCAACAGGGGAACACCGGGGAGCTGTTTTTT.

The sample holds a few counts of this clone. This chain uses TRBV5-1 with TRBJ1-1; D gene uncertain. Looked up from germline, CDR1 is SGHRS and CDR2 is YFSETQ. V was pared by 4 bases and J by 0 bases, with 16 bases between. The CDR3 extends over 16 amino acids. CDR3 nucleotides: TGCGCCAGCAGCCTTACTCACCCCATGATGAACACTGAAGCTTTCTTT. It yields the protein CASSLTHPMMNTEAFF.

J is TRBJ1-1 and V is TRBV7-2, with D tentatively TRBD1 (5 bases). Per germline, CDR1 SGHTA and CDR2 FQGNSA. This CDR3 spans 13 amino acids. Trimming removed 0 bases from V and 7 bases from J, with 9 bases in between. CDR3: CASSLARQGEAFF. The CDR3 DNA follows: TGTGCCAGCAGCTTAGCGCGTCAGGGTGAAGCTTTCTTT.

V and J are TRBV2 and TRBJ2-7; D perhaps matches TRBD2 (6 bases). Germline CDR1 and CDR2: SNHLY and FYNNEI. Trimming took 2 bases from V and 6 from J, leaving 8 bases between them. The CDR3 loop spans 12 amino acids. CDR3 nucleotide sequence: TGTGCCAGCAGTGAACGGGGGTTCGAGCAGTACGTC. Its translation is CASSERGFEQYV.

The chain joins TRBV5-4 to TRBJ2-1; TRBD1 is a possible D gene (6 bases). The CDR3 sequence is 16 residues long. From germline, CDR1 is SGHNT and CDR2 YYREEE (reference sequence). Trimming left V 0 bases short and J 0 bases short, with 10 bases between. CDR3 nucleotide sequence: TGTGCCAGCAGCTTGGCTACAGGGCCCTCCTACAATGAGCAGTTCTTC. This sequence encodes CASSLATGPSYNEQFF.